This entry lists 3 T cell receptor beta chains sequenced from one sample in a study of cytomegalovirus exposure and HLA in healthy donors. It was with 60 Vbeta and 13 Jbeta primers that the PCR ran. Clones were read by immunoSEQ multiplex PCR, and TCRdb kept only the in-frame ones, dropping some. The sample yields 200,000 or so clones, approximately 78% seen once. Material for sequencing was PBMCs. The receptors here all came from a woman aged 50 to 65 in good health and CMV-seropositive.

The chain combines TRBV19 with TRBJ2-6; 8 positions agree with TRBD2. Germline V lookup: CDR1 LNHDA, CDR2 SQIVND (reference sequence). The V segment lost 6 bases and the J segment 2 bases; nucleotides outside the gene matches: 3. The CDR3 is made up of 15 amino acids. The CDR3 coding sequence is TGTGCCAGTAGACACGGGGGGGCTGGGGCCAACGTCCTGACTTTC. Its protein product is CASRHGGAGANVLTF.

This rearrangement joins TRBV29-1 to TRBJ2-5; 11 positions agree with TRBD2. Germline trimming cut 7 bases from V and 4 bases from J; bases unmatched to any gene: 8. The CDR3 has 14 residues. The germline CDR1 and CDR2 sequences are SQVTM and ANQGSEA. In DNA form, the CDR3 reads TGCAGCGGTCAACTAGCGGGAGTGGGAGAGACCCAGTACTTC. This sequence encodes CSGQLAGVGETQYF.

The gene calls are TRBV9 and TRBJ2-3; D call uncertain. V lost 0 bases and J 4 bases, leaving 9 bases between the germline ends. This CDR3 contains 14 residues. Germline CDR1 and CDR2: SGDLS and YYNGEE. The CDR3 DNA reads TGTGCCAGCAGCGTAGGCGGCTCTCCAGATACGCAGTATTTT. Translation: CASSVGGSPDTQYF.